One and the same sample provided the 13 T cell receptor beta chains below, sequenced in a study of T cells in women clearing cervical HPV infection. Some clones are missing from TCRdb's copy, which holds only in-frame ones; the method was immunoSEQ multiplex PCR. The repertoire table contains fewer than 40,000 clones. The sequenced material came from blood buffy coat. The receptors shown here come from a woman aged 18-69 years with a cervical HPV16 infection that either progressed to CIN3+ or cleared (not recorded which).

CDR3 DNA (partial): TGTGCCAGCAGTGCCCGCCTATCCCACAGGTTGCCAGAGACC. This encodes CASSARLSHRLPET. The whole CDR3 is CASSARLSHRLPETQYF. The chain is built from TRBV2 and TRBJ2-5; maybe TRBD1 (5 bases). The read falls 3 residues short of the CDR3 end, and the missing part is taken from the germline J gene. CDR3 length: 17 residues. The V gene lost 4 bases and the J gene lost 4 bases, with 22 bases spanning the gap. CDR1 SNHLY and CDR2 FYNNEI come from the germline V gene.

Comment on this clone: The observed sequence ends 3 residues before the CDR3 terminus, with the missing tail filled in from the germline J gene. The chain is built from TRBV20-1 and TRBJ2-5, with D possibly matching TRBD1 (5 bases). Germline CDR1 is DFQATT and CDR2 is SNEGSKA (reference sequence). The CDR3 spans 12 residues. Trimming pared 7 bases from V and 5 bases from J, leaving 14 bases between. The part of the CDR3 DNA that was read is TGCAGTGGAGTCGAAAAGGGGGAGACC. Translating it yields CSGVEKGET. The CDR3, in full, reads CSGVEKGETQYF.

For this clone: The read terminates 3 residues before the CDR3 end, so the remaining end is supplied by the germline J gene. The rearrangement links TRBV10-3 to TRBJ1-1; 7 bases map to TRBD1. Germline CDR1 ENHRY, CDR2 SYGVKD. The trim removed 0 bases at V and 4 bases at J, leaving 11 bases unmatched. The CDR3 is made up of 17 amino acids. CDR3 in amino acids: CAISESGRGARITEAFF. Incomplete CDR3 DNA: TGTGCCATCAGTGAGTCAGGCAGGGGGGCGAGAATCACTGAA.

Turning to this clone: The read gets to within 3 residues of the CDR3 end, and the germline J gene fills in the rest. V gene TRBV7-2 combines with J gene TRBJ2-1; D is possibly TRBD1 (5 bases). V was cut by 5 bases and J by 4 bases, with 12 bases left in between. This CDR3 has 14 residues. CDR1 and CDR2 (germline): SGHTA, FQGNSA. CDR3 bases read: TGTGCCAGCAGCCCCAGACAGCTTTACAATGAG. Amino acids: CASSPRQLYNE. From start to end, the CDR3 is CASSPRQLYNEQFF.

About this clone itself: Sequencing ends 3 residues short of the CDR3 end; the germline J gene provides the rest. V usage is TRBV18 and J usage is TRBJ2-6, with TRBD1 matching over 7 bases. Losses at the gene ends were 4 bases for V and 0 bases for J; bases not matched to a gene: 9. The CDR3 totals 18 residues. CDR1 is KGHSH, CDR2 LQKENI, per germline. The sequenced CDR3 bases are TGTGCCAGCTCACTCGGACAGGTCCTGGGCTCTGGGGCCAACGTC. This gives the protein CASSLGQVLGSGANV. In full, the CDR3 is CASSLGQVLGSGANVLTF.

A remark on this clone: The read falls 3 residues short of the CDR3 end, and the missing part is taken from the germline J gene. This chain joins TRBV19 and TRBJ2-7; D not resolved. The germline V gene has CDR1 LNHDA and CDR2 SQIVND (reference sequence). V lost 7 bases, J lost 5 bases, and 3 bases lay in between. The CDR3 sequence is 9 residues long. Incomplete CDR3 DNA: TGTGCCAGTAACAACGAG. Its protein is CASNNE. The CDR3, in full, reads CASNNEQYF.

In regard to this clone: The CDR3 extends 3 residues past the end of the read, so its final part is completed from the germline J gene. The chain uses TRBV6-2 or TRBV6-3 and TRBJ2-7; a weak D match, TRBD2 (5 bases). CDR1 and CDR2 from the germline V gene are MNHEY and SVGEGT. CDR3 size: 15 residues. V was trimmed by 2 bases and J by 4 bases, leaving 15 bases between them. The CDR3 sequence: CASSYGIPRTYEQYF. The sequenced part of the CDR3 DNA is TGTGCCAGCAGTTACGGAATCCCTCGGACTTACGAG.

In regard to this clone: The read comes to an end 3 residues before the CDR3 does, leaving the germline J gene to fill in the end. The chain couples TRBV11-2 to TRBJ1-5, with TRBD1 as a possible D gene (5 bases). V lost 2 bases to trimming and J lost 6 bases, with 14 bases between them. Looked up from germline, CDR1 is SGHAT and CDR2 is FQNNGV. CDR3 length: 15 residues. The DNA read from the CDR3 is TGTGCCAGCAGCTTACAGGGAGGGTGGTTTCAGCCC. Translation gives CASSLQGGWFQP. The entire CDR3 protein is CASSLQGGWFQPQHF.

In the case of this clone: Read sequence stops 3 residues before the CDR3 end, and the germline J gene provides the missing end. The chain recombines TRBV5-1 with TRBJ2-1; D is ambiguous. The CDR3 length is 15 residues. The germline CDR1 and CDR2 sequences are SGHRS and YFSETQ. Trimming removed 0 bases at V and 0 bases at J, with 7 bases between. The CDR3 spells CASSLDYSSYNEQFF. The covered CDR3 bases are TGCGCCAGCAGCTTGGATTATAGCTCCTACAATGAG.

For this clone: The read halts 3 residues ahead of the CDR3 end, with the missing end drawn from the germline J gene. The chain uses TRBV5-1 and TRBJ1-6; TRBD1 might be the D (5 bases). CDR1 and CDR2 (germline): SGHRS, YFSETQ. The CDR3 is made up of 15 amino acids. V was trimmed by 1 base and J by 2 bases, leaving 7 bases between them. The part of the CDR3 DNA that was read is TGCGCCAGCAGCTTGACACAGGCCTATAATTCACCC. Translating gives CASSLTQAYNSP. Given in full, the CDR3 is CASSLTQAYNSPLHF.

In the case of this clone: The read halts 3 residues ahead of the CDR3 end, with the missing end drawn from the germline J gene. The J gene is TRBJ2-7, the V gene TRBV20-1, with D unclear. The germline V gene encodes CDR1 DFQATT and CDR2 SNEGSKA (reference sequence). CDR3 length: 11 residues. The germline V and J ends were trimmed by 1 base and 5 bases, with 6 bases remaining between them. The part of the CDR3 DNA that was read is TGCAGTGCTAGAGTAGGGCACGAG. It codes for CSARVGHE. The whole CDR3 reads CSARVGHEQYF.

About this clone itself: The read ends 3 residues shy of where the CDR3 ends; the end is completed using the germline J gene. This sample also contains other DNA sequences that code for the same CDR3. The chain recombines TRBV2 with TRBJ1-1; the D is unclear. Germline CDR1 SNHLY, CDR2 FYNNEI. The CDR3 sequence is 14 residues long. V was cut by 8 bases and J by 1 base, with 14 bases left in between. CDR3: CASGTQARNTEAFF. The sequenced CDR3 bases are TGTGCCAGCGGTACCCAGGCCAGGAACACTGAA.

Of note for this clone: The read ends 3 residues shy of where the CDR3 ends; the end is completed using the germline J gene. The V and J genes are TRBV5-1 and TRBJ2-7; tentatively, D is TRBD1 (6 bases). The CDR3 has 14 residues. The V gene's germline CDR1 is SGHRS and CDR2 YFSETQ. The V end lost 5 bases, the J end lost 2 bases, and 14 bases lay between the germline ends. Partial CDR3 DNA: TGCGCCAGCAGAATCCGGGACAAAGCCTACGAG. It yields the protein CASRIRDKAYE. The full CDR3 protein reads CASRIRDKAYEQYF.